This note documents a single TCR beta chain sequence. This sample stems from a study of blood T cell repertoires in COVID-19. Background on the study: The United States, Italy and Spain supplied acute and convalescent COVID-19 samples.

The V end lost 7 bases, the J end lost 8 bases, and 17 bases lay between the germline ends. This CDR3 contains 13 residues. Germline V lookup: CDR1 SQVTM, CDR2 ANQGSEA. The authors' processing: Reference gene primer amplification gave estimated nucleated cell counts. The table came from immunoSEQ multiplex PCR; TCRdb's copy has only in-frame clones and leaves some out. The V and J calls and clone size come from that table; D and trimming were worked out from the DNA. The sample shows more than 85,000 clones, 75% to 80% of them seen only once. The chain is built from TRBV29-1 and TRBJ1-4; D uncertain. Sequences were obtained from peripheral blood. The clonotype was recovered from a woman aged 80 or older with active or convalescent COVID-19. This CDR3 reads CSACLYAGEKLFF. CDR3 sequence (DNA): TGCAGCGCCTGCCTTTACGCCGGGGAAAAACTGTTTTTT.